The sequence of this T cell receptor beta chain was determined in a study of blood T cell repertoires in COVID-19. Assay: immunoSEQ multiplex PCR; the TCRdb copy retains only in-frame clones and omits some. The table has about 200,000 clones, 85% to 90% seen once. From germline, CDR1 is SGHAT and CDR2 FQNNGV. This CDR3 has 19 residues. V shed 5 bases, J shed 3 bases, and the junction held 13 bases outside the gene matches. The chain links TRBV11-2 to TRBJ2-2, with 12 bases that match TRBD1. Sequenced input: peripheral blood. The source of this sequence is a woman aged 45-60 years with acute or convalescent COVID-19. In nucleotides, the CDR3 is TGTGCCAGCAGCGGCAGACCGGGGGACAGGGGGCTTGACACCGGGGAGCTGTTTTTT. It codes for CASSGRPGDRGLDTGELFF.